Each of the 29 T cell receptor beta chains below was sequenced from the same sample in a study of cytomegalovirus exposure and HLA in healthy donors. Primers: 60 Vbeta forward and 13 Jbeta reverse. The assay was immunoSEQ multiplex PCR, and TCRdb's table has in-frame clones only and misses some. The repertoire holds approximately 160,000 clones, with 70% to 80% as singletons. The sequenced material came from PBMCs. These receptors were obtained from a woman in her 40s in good health and CMV-seronegative.

The CDR3 nucleotides read TGTGCCACCAACCTAGCGGGAGGGCGCGAGCAGTACTTC. It encodes CATNLAGGREQYF. The chain carries TRBV6-1 and TRBJ2-7; 12 bases align to TRBD2. After removal of 10 bases from V and 6 bases from J, the junction contained 7 bases not matched to a gene. This CDR3 is 13 amino acids long. From germline, CDR1 is MNHNS and CDR2 SASEGT.

The CDR3 is CASTRGLYEQYF. The CDR3 coding sequence is TGTGCCAGCACCCGAGGACTGTACGAGCAGTACTTC. This chain joins TRBV28 and TRBJ2-7; possible D gene TRBD2, 5 bases. The CDR3 is 12 amino acids. Trimming took 7 bases from V and 4 from J, leaving 11 bases between them. CDR1 is MDHEN and CDR2 is SYDVKM in the germline V gene.

The V gene is TRBV11-2, the J gene TRBJ1-3; D call uncertain. Germline CDR1 and CDR2: SGHAT and FQNNGV. This CDR3 is 12 amino acids long. Trimming took off 5 bases at V and 5 bases at J, with 7 bases between the two ends. CDR3 protein: CASSASRNTIYF. CDR3 sequence (DNA): TGTGCCAGCAGCGCAAGCCGAAACACCATATATTTT.

The V call is TRBV30, the J call TRBJ2-6; D perhaps matches TRBD1 (5 bases). Trimming removed 1 base from V and 4 bases from J, with 17 bases in between. This CDR3 contains 17 residues. The germline CDR1 and CDR2 sequences are GTSNPN and SVGIG (reference sequence). DNA for the CDR3: TGTGCCTGGAGTGACCCGGGCAGGGCTCAAGGGGCCAACGTCCTGACTTTC. Its translation is CAWSDPGRAQGANVLTF.

This rearrangement joins TRBV6-1 to TRBJ2-3; D perhaps matches TRBD2 (6 bases). Trimming left V 3 bases short and J 3 bases short, with 13 bases between. The V gene's germline CDR1 is MNHNS and CDR2 SASEGT. The CDR3 has 15 amino acids. Here the CDR3 DNA reads TGTGCCAGCAGTGACCGGGAGTACGGTACAGATACGCAGTATTTT. It codes for CASSDREYGTDTQYF.

The chain has TRBV2 and TRBJ1-4; 8 bases align to TRBD1. Germline V lookup: CDR1 SNHLY, CDR2 FYNNEI. CDR3 length: 13 residues. The J segment lost 7 bases and the V segment lost 7 bases, leaving 5 bases of the junction unmatched. CDR3 loop: CASISDRAEKLFF. CDR3 DNA sequence: TGTGCCAGCATCTCGGACAGGGCTGAAAAACTGTTTTTT.

This clone came up a few times. The chain combines TRBV6-5 with TRBJ1-1, with D possibly being TRBD1 (5 bases). V lost 4 bases, J lost 3 bases, and 12 bases lay in between. Germline V lookup: CDR1 MNHEY, CDR2 SVGAGI. The CDR3 extends over 14 amino acids. The CDR3 bases are TGTGCCAGCAGTTCCCTGGCAGGGCACACTGAAGCTTTCTTT. Translated, it gives CASSSLAGHTEAFF.

This chain uses TRBV7-2 with TRBJ1-1, with 7 bases lining up with TRBD1. Germline CDR1 and CDR2: SGHTA and FQGNSA. This CDR3 spans 14 amino acids. The ends lost 5 bases at V and 8 bases at J; junction bases unmatched: 11. CDR3 sequence reads: CASSQVRDRAEAFF. In nucleotides, the CDR3 is TGTGCCAGCAGCCAAGTCCGAGACAGGGCGGAAGCTTTCTTT.

CDR3 nucleotides: TGTGCCAGCAGGGGACTAGCGGGAGGAGAGACCCAGTACTTC. Protein product: CASRGLAGGETQYF. J is TRBJ2-5 and V is TRBV6-5; 15 bases match TRBD2. V lost 6 bases, J lost 4 bases, and 0 bases stayed unmatched. Germline V gene sequence: CDR1 MNHEY, CDR2 SVGAGI. This CDR3 has 14 amino acids.

The CDR3 DNA sequence: TGCAGCGTTGGGGGCGGGAGTACCTACGAGCAGTACTTC. The encoded protein is CSVGGGSTYEQYF. The rearrangement joins TRBV29-1 to TRBJ2-7; 7 nucleotides agree with TRBD2. V was clipped by 4 bases and J by 2 bases; unmatched bases: 5. The germline CDR1 and CDR2 sequences are SQVTM and ANQGSEA. The CDR3 has 13 amino acids.

The chain couples TRBV19 to TRBJ1-1; D is possibly TRBD1 (6 bases). This CDR3 is built from 13 residues. Germline values: CDR1 LNHDA, CDR2 SQIVND (reference sequence). V dropped 4 bases and J dropped 8 bases, with 14 bases sitting between them. CDR3 region: CASSRTEAREAFF. CDR3 DNA sequence: TGTGCCAGTAGTAGGACAGAAGCCCGGGAAGCTTTCTTT.

The chain combines TRBV5-6 with TRBJ1-4, with 8 bases lining up with TRBD1. Germline loops: CDR1 SGHDT, CDR2 YYEEEE. V lost 3 bases to trimming and J lost 6 bases; unmatched junction nucleotides: 7. The CDR3 contains 15 residues. The CDR3 coding sequence is TGTGCCAGCAGCTCCGGGACAGGCGTAGATGAAAAACTGTTTTTT. This sequence encodes CASSSGTGVDEKLFF.

There are a few counts of this clone. The chain joins TRBV5-1 to TRBJ2-7, with 11 bases aligning to TRBD2. The V gene end was trimmed by 1 base and the J gene end by 2 bases; junction bases not matched to a gene: 8. The length of the CDR3 is 17 residues. The germline gives CDR1 SGHRS, CDR2 YFSETQ. The CDR3 DNA reads TGCGCCAGCAGCTTGCCCCTAGCGGGAGGAACGACCTACGAGCAGTACTTC. Protein sequence: CASSLPLAGGTTYEQYF.

This clone occurred a few times. This chain links TRBV29-1 with TRBJ2-2; 7 bases align to TRBD2. This CDR3 has 17 amino acids. The J segment lost 2 bases and the V segment lost 1 base, leaving 10 bases of the junction unmatched. Germline V CDR1 and CDR2: SQVTM, ANQGSEA. CDR3 nucleotides: TGCAGCGTTGAAGTAGGTTCTAGCGGAGATAACACCGGGGAGCTGTTTTTT. It is translated as CSVEVGSSGDNTGELFF.

This clone was picked up a small number of times. CDR3 sequence reads: CASAFSGVSYEQYF. CDR3 nucleotide sequence: TGCGCCAGCGCCTTTAGCGGGGTCTCCTACGAGCAGTACTTC. The rearrangement joins TRBV5-1 to TRBJ2-7, with TRBD2 matching 8 bases. V lost 7 bases, J lost 0 bases, and 6 bases stayed unmatched. CDR1 is SGHRS, CDR2 YFSETQ, per germline. The CDR3 sequence is 14 residues long.

J is TRBJ2-7 and V is TRBV2; a possible D gene is TRBD1 (7 bases). The CDR3 consists of 15 residues. The germline CDR1 and CDR2 sequences are SNHLY and FYNNEI. The germline V and J ends were trimmed by 7 bases and 5 bases, with 21 bases remaining between them. The CDR3: CASIEGAGRGNEQYF. CDR3 nucleotide sequence: TGTGCCAGCATCGAGGGGGCGGGAAGGGGAAACGAGCAGTACTTC.

V is TRBV5-1 and J is TRBJ2-2; the match to TRBD1 covers 7 bases. The CDR3 totals 15 residues. V lost 5 bases, J lost 0 bases, and 4 bases stayed unmatched. Per germline, CDR1 SGHRS and CDR2 YFSETQ. CDR3 in amino acids: CASSRTGTNTGELFF. In DNA, the CDR3 is TGCGCCAGCAGTCGGACAGGTACGAACACCGGGGAGCTGTTTTTT. The full variable domain, with the rest looked up from reference TRBV5-1 and TRBJ2-2, is KAGVTQTPRYLIKTRGQQVTLSCSPISGHRSVSWYQQTPGQGLQFLFEYFSETQRNKGNFPGRFSGRQFSNSRSEMNVSTLELGDSALYLCASSRTGTNTGELFFGEGSRLTVL.

The J gene is TRBJ2-1, the V gene TRBV11-1, with 10 bases matching TRBD2. The V gene's germline CDR1 is SGHAT and CDR2 FQDESV (reference sequence). This CDR3 comprises 15 residues. The J segment lost 5 bases and the V segment lost 2 bases, leaving 3 bases of the junction unmatched. The CDR3 reads CASSLSGGVNNEQFF. The CDR3 DNA is TGTGCCAGCAGCTTAAGCGGGGGGGTTAACAATGAGCAGTTCTTC.

This rearrangement joins TRBV30 to TRBJ1-4; 8 nucleotides match TRBD1. The CDR3 covers 15 residues. CDR1 and CDR2 from the germline V gene are GTSNPN and SVGIG (reference sequence). V dropped 3 bases and J dropped 0; count of bases not matched to a gene: 3. In nucleotides, the CDR3 is TGTGCCTGGAGGACAGGGGAGGCAACTAATGAAAAACTGTTTTTT. Residues: CAWRTGEATNEKLFF.

This chain uses TRBV28 with TRBJ1-1, with D hard to call. Germline lookup yields CDR1 MDHEN and CDR2 SYDVKM. The CDR3 sequence is 10 residues long. V lost 2 bases and J 11 bases, leaving 6 bases between the germline ends. The CDR3 sequence is CASSLNRAFF. Here the CDR3 DNA reads TGTGCCAGCAGTTTAAATCGGGCTTTCTTT.

The rearrangement uses TRBV4-1 and TRBJ1-1; TRBD1 aligns across 7 bases. Germline lookup yields CDR1 MGHRA and CDR2 YSYEKL. The CDR3 covers 15 residues. Trimming removed 0 bases from V and 8 bases from J; junction bases left unmatched: 9. The CDR3 spells CASSQEGSAGQEAFF. The DNA for the CDR3 is TGCGCCAGCAGCCAAGAGGGATCGGCGGGACAGGAAGCTTTCTTT.

This clone was seen a few times. The chain uses TRBV28 and TRBJ2-5; TRBD2 is a possible D gene (5 bases). Germline CDR1 MDHEN, CDR2 SYDVKM. V was clipped by 3 bases and J by 7 bases, with 18 bases between them. The CDR3 consists of 15 residues. The CDR3 here is CASSFFRDKEGTQYF. The CDR3 DNA follows: TGTGCCAGCAGTTTTTTCCGGGATAAAGAAGGGACCCAGTACTTC.

V and J are TRBV2 and TRBJ2-3; TRBD2 aligns across 14 bases. The CDR3 contains 18 residues. Trimming at V came to 8 bases and at J to 7 bases, leaving 17 bases not matched to a gene. CDR1 and CDR2 (germline): SNHLY, FYNNEI. Here the CDR3 reads CASSPPGLAGAKGNTQYF. In DNA, the CDR3 is TGTGCCAGCTCACCACCGGGACTAGCGGGAGCGAAGGGAAATACGCAGTATTTT. The full variable domain, its missing parts supplied by reference TRBV2 and TRBJ2-3, is EPEVTQTPSHQVTQMGQEVILRCVPISNHLYFYWYRQILGQKVEFLVSFYNNEISEKSEIFDDQFSVERPDGSNFTLKIRSTKLEDSAMYFCASSPPGLAGAKGNTQYFGPGTRLTVL.

To note about this clone: Additional DNA sequences in this sample encode the identical CDR3. V usage is TRBV29-1 and J usage is TRBJ1-2; D ambiguous. Germline lookup yields CDR1 SQVTM and CDR2 ANQGSEA. This CDR3 is 12 amino acids long. V was shortened by 0 bases and J by 3 bases, with 5 bases between the two germline ends. CDR3 in amino acids: CSVEDRDYGYTF. The CDR3, as DNA: TGCAGCGTTGAAGATCGTGACTATGGCTACACCTTC. The full variable domain, completed using reference TRBV29-1 and TRBJ1-2, is SAVISQKPSRDICQRGTSLTIQCQVDSQVTMMFWYRQQPGQSLTLIATANQGSEATYESGFVIDKFPISRPNLTFSTLTVSNMSPEDSSIYLCSVEDRDYGYTFGSGTRLTVV.

This clone was seen more than once but under ten times. The V and J genes are TRBV7-9 and TRBJ1-2; D uncertain. In germline, CDR1 is SEHNR, CDR2 FQNEAQ (reference sequence). CDR3 length: 15 residues. Deletions cut 1 base from V and 7 bases from J, with 16 bases between. CDR3 protein: CASSLDLAARSGYTF. In DNA, the CDR3 is TGTGCCAGCAGCTTAGATTTAGCAGCGAGGTCTGGCTACACCTTC.

The V call is TRBV28, the J call TRBJ2-5, with 13 bases aligning to TRBD2. V lost 9 bases, J lost 4 bases, and 2 bases stayed unmatched. This CDR3 spans 13 amino acids. Germline CDR1 reads MDHEN; CDR2 reads SYDVKM. The CDR3 nucleotides read TGTGCCAGTTGGACTAGCGGGAGAGAGACCCAGTACTTC. This codes for CASWTSGRETQYF. Drawing the rest from reference TRBV28 and TRBJ2-5, the complete variable domain is DVKVTQSSRYLVKRTGEKVFLECVQDMDHENMFWYRQDPGLGLRLIYFSYDVKMKEKGDIPEGYSVSREKKERFSLILESASTNQTSMYLCASWTSGRETQYFGPGTRLLVL.

V usage is TRBV10-3 and J usage is TRBJ1-4, with 10 positions matching TRBD1. Germline V gene sequence: CDR1 ENHRY, CDR2 SYGVKD. The V segment lost 0 bases and the J segment 4 bases; nucleotides outside the gene matches: 5. This CDR3 region has 17 residues. This chain's CDR3 is CAISESFGQGDNEKLFF. CDR3 sequence (DNA): TGTGCCATCAGTGAGTCCTTCGGACAGGGGGATAATGAAAAACTGTTTTTT.

The chain is built from TRBV5-1 and TRBJ2-7; D unclear. Trimming shortened V by 0 bases and J by 2 bases, and 9 bases separated the two germline ends. Germline CDR1 is SGHRS and CDR2 is YFSETQ. This CDR3 has 14 residues. The CDR3 DNA sequence: TGCGCCAGCAGCTTGGGGGCAGCCACCTACGAGCAGTACTTC. This encodes CASSLGAATYEQYF.

The chain recombines TRBV15 with TRBJ2-2, with 8 bases aligning to TRBD2. V was pared by 0 bases and J by 1 base, with 4 bases of the junction left unmatched. The CDR3 sequence is 17 residues long. CDR1 and CDR2 (germline): LNHNV, YYDKDF (reference sequence). CDR3: CATSRERAGGNTGELFF. The CDR3 region has the DNA TGTGCCACCAGCAGAGAGCGTGCGGGAGGGAACACCGGGGAGCTGTTTTTT.